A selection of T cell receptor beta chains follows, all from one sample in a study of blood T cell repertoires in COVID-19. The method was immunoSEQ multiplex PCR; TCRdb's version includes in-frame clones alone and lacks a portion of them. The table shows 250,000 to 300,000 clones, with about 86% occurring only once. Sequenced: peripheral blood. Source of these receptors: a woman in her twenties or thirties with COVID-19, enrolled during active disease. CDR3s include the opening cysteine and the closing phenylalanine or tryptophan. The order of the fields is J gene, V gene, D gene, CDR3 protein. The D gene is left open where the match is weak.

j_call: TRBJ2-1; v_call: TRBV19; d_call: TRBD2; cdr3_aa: CASSIGLAQNEQFF
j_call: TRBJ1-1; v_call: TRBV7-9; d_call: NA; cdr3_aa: CASGSGGGTEAFF
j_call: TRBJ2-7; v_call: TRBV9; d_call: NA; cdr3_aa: CASSVGTGPSYEQYF
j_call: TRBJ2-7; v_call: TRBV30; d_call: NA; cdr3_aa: CAWGTVTYEQYF
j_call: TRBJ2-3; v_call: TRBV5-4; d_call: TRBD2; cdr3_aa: CASSTTSGGPTDTQYF
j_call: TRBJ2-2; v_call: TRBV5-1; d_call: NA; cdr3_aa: CASSRFGEDGELFF
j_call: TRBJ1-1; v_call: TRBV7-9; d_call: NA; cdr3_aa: CASSLLTGNTEAFF
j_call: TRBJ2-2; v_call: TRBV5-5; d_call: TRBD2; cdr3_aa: CASSLAWRAGASNTGELFF
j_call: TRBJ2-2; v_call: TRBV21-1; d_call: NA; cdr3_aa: CASSKGRGRSLFF
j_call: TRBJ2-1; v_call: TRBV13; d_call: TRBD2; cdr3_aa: CASSLFRGGYYNEQFF
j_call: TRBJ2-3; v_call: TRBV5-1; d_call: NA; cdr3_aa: CASTRRGGPTDTQYF
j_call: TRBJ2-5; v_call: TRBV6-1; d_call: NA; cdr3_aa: CASSEVWQGGETQYF
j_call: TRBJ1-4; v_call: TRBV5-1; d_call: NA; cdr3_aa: CASSPGWTNEKLFF
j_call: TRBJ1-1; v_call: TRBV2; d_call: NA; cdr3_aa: CASSHEQNTEAFF
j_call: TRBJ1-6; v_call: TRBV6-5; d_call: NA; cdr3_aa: CASSLTLRDGSPLHF
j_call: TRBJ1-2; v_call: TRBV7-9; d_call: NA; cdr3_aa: CASSEDSYGYTF
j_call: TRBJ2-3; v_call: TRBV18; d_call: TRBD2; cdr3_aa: CASSPPGLAGKITDTQYF
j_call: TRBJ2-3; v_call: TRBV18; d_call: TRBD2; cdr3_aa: CASSILAGGTTDTQYF
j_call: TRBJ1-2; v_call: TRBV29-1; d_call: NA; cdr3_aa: CSVGRQGHGYTF
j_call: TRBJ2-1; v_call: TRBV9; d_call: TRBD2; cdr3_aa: CASSVEALGLAGGYNEQFF
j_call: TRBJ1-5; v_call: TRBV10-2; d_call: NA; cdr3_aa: CASSSGGSGNQPQHF
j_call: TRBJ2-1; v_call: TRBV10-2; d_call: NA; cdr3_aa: CASRRGGSQGTPYNEQFF
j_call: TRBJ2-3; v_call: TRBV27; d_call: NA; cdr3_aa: CASSSGLRGADTQYF
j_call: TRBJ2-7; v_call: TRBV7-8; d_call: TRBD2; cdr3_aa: CASSLVPGGYEQYF
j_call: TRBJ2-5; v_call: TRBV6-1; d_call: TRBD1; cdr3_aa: CASRIGQGVGTQYF
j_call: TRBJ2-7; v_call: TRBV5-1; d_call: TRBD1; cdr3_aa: CASSLSGTGGYEQYF
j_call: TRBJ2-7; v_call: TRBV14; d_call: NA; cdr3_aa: CASSPLGATYEQYF
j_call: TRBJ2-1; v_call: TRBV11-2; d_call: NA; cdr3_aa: CASSLGFRGYNEQFF
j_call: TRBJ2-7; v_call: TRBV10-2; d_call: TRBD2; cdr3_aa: CASSESTSGGFYEQYF
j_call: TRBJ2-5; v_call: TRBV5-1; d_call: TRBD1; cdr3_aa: CASKRQGAEETQYF
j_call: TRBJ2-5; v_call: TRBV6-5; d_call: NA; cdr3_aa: CASSYSEGWGETQYF
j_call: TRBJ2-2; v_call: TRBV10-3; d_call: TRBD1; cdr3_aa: CAISGSGGVRAGELFF
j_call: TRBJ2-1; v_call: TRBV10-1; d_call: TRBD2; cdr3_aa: CASSESFGGAGYNEQFF
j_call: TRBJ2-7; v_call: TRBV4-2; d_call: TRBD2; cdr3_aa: CASSPSGGSYEQYF
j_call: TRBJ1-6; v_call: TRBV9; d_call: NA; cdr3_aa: CASSVVGRWASPLHF
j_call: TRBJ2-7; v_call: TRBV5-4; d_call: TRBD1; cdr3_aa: CASTPGTGGDEQYF
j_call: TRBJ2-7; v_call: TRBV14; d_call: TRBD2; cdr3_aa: CASSHYGGDHLSYEQYF
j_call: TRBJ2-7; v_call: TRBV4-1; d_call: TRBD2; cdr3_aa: CASSQDGQPGGTYEQYF
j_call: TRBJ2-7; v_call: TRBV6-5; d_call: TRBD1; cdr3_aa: CASSFDYRDRVYEQYF
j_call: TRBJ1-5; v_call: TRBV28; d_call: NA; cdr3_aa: CASSRLWGRSNQPQHF
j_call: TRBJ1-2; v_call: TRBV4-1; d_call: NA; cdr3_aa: CASSQVTTNYGYTF
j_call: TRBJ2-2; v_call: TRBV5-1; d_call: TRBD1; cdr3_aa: CASSRWTGVGGELFF
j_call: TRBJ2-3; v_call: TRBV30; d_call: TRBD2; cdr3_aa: CAWSLLAASTDTQYF
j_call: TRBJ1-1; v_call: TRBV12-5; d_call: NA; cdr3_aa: CASGRTTNTEAFF
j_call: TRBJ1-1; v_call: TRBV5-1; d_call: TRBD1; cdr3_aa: CASSLAGQGADEAFF
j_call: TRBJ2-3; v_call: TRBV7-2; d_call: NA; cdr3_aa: CASSLARSDTQYF
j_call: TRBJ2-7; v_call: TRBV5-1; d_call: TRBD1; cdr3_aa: CASSSGTGFNEQYF
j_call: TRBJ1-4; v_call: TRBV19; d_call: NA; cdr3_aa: CASRLSGGIEEKLFF
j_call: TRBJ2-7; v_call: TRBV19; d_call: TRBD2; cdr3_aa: CASSIAGTSGNEQYF
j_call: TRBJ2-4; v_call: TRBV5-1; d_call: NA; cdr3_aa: CASSLREENIQYF